This T cell receptor (beta chain) was identified during a study of T cell changes during pregnancy in multiple sclerosis. Libraries were prepared by immunoSEQ multiplex PCR; TCRdb keeps only in-frame clonotypes and omits some of them. Among 50,000 to 60,000 clones listed, around 89% were seen once. Trimming cost V 4 bases and J 4 bases; bases outside gene matches: 5. CDR1 is SGHRS, CDR2 YFSETQ, per germline. There are 15 residues in the CDR3. This clone was recorded only once. This TCR came from a female donor with multiple sclerosis, enrolled in a pregnancy study. The V call is TRBV5-1, the J call TRBJ1-5; TRBD1 aligns across 10 bases. Material: CD4+ T cells from peripheral blood mononuclear cells, obtained in the first trimester of pregnancy. The CDR3 DNA sequence: TGCGCCAGCAGCCCGGGACAGGGGCCTAATCAGCCCCAGCATTTT. This translates into CASSPGQGPNQPQHF. The whole variable domain, remainder taken from reference TRBV5-1 and TRBJ1-5, is KAGVTQTPRYLIKTRGQQVTLSCSPISGHRSVSWYQQTPGQGLQFLFEYFSETQRNKGNFPGRFSGRQFSNSRSEMNVSTLELGDSALYLCASSPGQGPNQPQHFGDGTRLSIL.